The clone carrying this TCR beta chain has more than one count but fewer than ten. The sample belongs to a study of human T cells and chemical hapten exposure. CDR1 and CDR2 (germline): GTSNPN, SVGIG (reference sequence). Losses at the gene ends were 3 bases for V and 8 bases for J; bases not matched to a gene: 13. The CDR3 runs to 15 residues. It was the library that attached unique molecular identifiers to individual cDNA molecules. TCRdb fed the RACE reads into MiXCR, producing one record per CDR3 protein. The repertoire holds tens of thousands of distinct CDR3 sequences, about 7.7% seen once, with 9.9% in the top ten. The time point denotes: healthy volunteer bleed at 2 weeks. Unfractionated whole blood served as the source for total RNA extraction.

The receptor's source is a human donor in good health. Some clones in this sample may be carry-over from other donors' samples. Sequences were obtained from whole blood. The V call is TRBV30, the J call TRBJ2-1; 7 bases are shared with TRBD2. CDR3 residues: CAWSKGRGWSDEQFF. DNA of the CDR3: TGTGCCTGGAGCAAAGGGCGGGGGTGGTCTGATGAGCAGTTCTTC.